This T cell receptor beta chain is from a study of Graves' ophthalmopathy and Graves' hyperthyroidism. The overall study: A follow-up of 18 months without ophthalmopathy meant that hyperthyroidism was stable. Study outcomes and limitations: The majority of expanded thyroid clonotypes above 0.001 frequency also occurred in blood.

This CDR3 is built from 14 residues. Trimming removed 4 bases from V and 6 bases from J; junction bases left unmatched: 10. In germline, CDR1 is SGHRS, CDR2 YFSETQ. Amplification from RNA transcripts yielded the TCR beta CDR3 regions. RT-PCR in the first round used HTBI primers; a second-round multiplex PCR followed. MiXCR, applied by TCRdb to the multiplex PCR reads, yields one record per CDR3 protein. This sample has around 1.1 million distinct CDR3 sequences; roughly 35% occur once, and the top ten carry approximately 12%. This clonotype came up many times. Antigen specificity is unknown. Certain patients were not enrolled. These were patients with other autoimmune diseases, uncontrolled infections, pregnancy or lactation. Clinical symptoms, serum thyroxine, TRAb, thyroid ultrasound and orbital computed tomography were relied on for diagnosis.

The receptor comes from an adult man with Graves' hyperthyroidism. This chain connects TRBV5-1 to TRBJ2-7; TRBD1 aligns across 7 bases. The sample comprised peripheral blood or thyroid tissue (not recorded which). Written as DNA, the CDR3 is TGCGCCAGCAGCCCCGACAGGGTATACGGCGAGCAGTACTTC. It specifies CASSPDRVYGEQYF.